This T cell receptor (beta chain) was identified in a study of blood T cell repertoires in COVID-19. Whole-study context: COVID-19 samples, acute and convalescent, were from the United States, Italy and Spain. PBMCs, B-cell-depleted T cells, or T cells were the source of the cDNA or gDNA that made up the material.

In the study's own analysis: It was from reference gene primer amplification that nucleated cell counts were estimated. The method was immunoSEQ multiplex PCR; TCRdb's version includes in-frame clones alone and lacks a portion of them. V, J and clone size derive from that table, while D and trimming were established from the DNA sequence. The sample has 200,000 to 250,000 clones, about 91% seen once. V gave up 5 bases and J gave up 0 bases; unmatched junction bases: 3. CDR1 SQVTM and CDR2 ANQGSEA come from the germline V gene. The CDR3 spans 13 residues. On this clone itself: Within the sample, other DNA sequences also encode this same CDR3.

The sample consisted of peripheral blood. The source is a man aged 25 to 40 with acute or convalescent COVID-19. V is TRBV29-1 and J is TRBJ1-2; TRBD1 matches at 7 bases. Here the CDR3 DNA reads TGCAGCGTTCAGCAGGGGGCTAACTATGGCTACACCTTC. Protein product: CSVQQGANYGYTF.